These 6 T cell receptor beta chains were all obtained from the same sample, sequenced in a study of shared clonotypes between healthy human individuals (dated by TCRdb to 2020 to 2022). The library came from the immunoSEQ multiplex PCR assay. TCRdb stores this immuneACCESS table with in-frame sequences only. Part of the clones is absent; in the studies checked, under half of the shortfall reflects unresolved V genes, and no reason is known for the rest. The sample data list about 980,000 clones, and more than 75% of these were observed just once. The ten largest clonotypes hold approximately 1.5% of the sample. Sample: memory CD4+ T cells sorted from blood. The cell subset or site label, as the study defines it: CD45RA-negative fraction. All receptors come from a man between 18 and 29 years old in good health.

This rearrangement joins TRBV27 to TRBJ2-1, with D maybe TRBD2 (6 bases). The germline gives CDR1 MNHEY, CDR2 SMNVEV (reference sequence). This CDR3 is built from 13 residues. Trimming took 7 bases from V and 9 from J, leaving 16 bases between them. CDR3 coding DNA: TGTGCCAGCAAGGCGCTTGAGCGGGCTGAGCAGTTCTTC. Translation: CASKALERAEQFF.

To note about this clone: This CDR3 is also generated by other DNA sequences in the sample. V usage is TRBV6-5 and J usage is TRBJ1-2; a weak D match, TRBD1 (5 bases). The CDR3 is 12 amino acids. CDR1 is MNHEY and CDR2 is SVGAGI in the germline V gene. Trimming left V 6 bases short and J 4 bases short, with 9 bases between. The CDR3 nucleotides read TGTGCCAGCAGCCCCGGGGCCTATGGCTACACCTTC. The encoded protein is CASSPGAYGYTF.

The V gene is TRBV7-8, the J gene TRBJ2-7; TRBD1 matches 11 bases. The CDR3 runs 15 residues. The J segment lost 6 bases and the V segment lost 5 bases, leaving 9 bases of the junction unmatched. Germline values: CDR1 SGHVS, CDR2 FQNEAQ. This CDR3 reads CASSPRTGGLGEQYF. The CDR3 DNA follows: TGTGCCAGCAGCCCCCGGACAGGGGGCCTTGGCGAGCAGTACTTC.

V usage is TRBV7-2 and J usage is TRBJ2-1, with 10 positions matching TRBD1. This CDR3 contains 15 residues. Germline V gene sequence: CDR1 SGHTA, CDR2 FQGNSA. V lost 4 bases to trimming and J lost 4 bases; unmatched junction nucleotides: 4. In nucleotides, the CDR3 is TGTGCCAGCAGCTCGGACAGGGGGTATTACAATGAGCAGTTCTTC. Its translation: CASSSDRGYYNEQFF.

This clone has just a few counts. The chain joins TRBV5-1 to TRBJ2-5, with D perhaps matching TRBD1 (5 bases). V lost 4 bases, J lost 9 bases, and 13 bases lay in between. Germline V lookup: CDR1 SGHRS, CDR2 YFSETQ. CDR3 length equals 12 residues. The CDR3 coding sequence is TGCGCCAGCAGCGTAGAACAGGCGGCCCAGTACTTC. Encoded protein: CASSVEQAAQYF.

The chain uses TRBV30 and TRBJ1-4; tentatively, D is TRBD1 (5 bases). From germline, CDR1 is GTSNPN and CDR2 SVGIG (reference sequence). Trimming took 5 bases from V and 8 from J, leaving 9 bases between them. This CDR3 spans 11 amino acids. CDR3 residues: CAWGRGEKLFF. CDR3 bases: TGTGCCTGGGGACGGGGGGAAAAACTGTTTTTT. Full variable domain (remainder filled in from reference TRBV30 and TRBJ1-4): SQTIHQWPATLVQPVGSPLSLECTVEGTSNPNLYWYRQAAGRGLQLLFYSVGIGQISSEVPQNLSASRPQDRQFILSSKKLLLSDSGFYLCAWGRGEKLFFGSGTQLSVL.